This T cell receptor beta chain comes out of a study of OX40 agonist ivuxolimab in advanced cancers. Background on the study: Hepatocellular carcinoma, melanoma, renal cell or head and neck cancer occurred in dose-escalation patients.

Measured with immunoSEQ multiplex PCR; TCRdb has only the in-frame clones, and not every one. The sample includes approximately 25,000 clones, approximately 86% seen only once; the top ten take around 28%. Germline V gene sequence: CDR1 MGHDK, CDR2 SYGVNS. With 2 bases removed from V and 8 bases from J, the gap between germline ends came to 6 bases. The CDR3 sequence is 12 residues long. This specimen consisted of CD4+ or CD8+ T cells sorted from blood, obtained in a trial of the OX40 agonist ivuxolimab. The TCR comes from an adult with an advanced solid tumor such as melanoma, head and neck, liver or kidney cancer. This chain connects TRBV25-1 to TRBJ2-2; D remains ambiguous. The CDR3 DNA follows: TGTGCCAGCAGTGAACGCGTGGGGGAGCTGTTTTTT. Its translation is CASSERVGELFF.